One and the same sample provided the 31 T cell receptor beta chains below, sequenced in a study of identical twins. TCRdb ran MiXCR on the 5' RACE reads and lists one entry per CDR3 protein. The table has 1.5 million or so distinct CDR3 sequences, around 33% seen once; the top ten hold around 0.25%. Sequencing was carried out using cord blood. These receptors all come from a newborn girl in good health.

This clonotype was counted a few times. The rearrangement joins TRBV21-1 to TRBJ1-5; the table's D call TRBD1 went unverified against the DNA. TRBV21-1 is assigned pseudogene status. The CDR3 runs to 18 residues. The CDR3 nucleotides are TGTGCCAGCAGCAAAGGGGACAGGGAGGTTTATAGCAATCAGCCCCAGCATTTT. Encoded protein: CASSKGDREVYSNQPQHF.

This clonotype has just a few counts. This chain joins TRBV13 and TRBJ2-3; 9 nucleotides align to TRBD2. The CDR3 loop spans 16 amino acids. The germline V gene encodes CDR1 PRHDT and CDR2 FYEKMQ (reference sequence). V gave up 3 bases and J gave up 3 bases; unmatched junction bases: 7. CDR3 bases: TGTGCCAGCAGCTTTGGCGGGGGGGCCGAAACAGATACGCAGTATTTT. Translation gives CASSFGGGAETDTQYF. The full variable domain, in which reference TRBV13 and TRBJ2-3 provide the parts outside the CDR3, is AAGVIQSPRHLIKEKRETATLKCYPIPRHDTVYWYQQGPGQDPQFLISFYEKMQSDKGSIPDRFSAQQFSDYHSELNMSSLELGDSALYFCASSFGGGAETDTQYFGPGTRLTVL.

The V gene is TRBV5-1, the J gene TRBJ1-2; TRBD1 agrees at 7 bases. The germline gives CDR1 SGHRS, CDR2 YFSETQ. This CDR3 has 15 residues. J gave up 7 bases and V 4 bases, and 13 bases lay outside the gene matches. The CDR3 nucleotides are TGCGCCAGCAGCCCCGACAGGGTGGGGCTCCGTGGCTACACCTTC. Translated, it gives CASSPDRVGLRGYTF.

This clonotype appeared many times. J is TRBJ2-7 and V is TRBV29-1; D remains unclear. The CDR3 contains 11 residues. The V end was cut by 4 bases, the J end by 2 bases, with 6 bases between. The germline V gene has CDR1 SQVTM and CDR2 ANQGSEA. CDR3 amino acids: CSVGPTYEQYF. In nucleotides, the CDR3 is TGCAGCGTTGGCCCAACCTACGAGCAGTACTTC.

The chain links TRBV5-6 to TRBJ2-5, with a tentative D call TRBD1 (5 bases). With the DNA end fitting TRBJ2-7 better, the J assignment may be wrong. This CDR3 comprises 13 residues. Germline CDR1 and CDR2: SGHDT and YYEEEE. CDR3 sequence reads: CASSLPGMSEQYF. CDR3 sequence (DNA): TGTGCCAGCAGCTTGCCAGGGATGAGCGAGCAGTACTTC.

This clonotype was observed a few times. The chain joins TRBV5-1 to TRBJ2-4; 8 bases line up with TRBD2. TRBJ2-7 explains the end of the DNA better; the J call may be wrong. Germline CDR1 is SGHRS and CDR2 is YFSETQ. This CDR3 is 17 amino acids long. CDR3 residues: CASSLSRPGGLFYEQYF. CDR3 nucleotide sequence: TGCGCCAGCAGCTTGTCTCGGCCGGGAGGGCTCTTCTACGAGCAGTACTTC.

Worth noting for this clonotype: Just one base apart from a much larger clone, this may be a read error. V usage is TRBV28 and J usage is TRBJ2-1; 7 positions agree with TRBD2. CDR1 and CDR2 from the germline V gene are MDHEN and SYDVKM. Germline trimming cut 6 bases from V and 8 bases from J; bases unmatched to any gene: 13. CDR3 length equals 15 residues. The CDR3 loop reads CASSPGLSGVDEQFF. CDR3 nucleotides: TGTGCCAGCAGCCCGGGACTATCGGGAGTCGATGAGCAGTTCTTC.

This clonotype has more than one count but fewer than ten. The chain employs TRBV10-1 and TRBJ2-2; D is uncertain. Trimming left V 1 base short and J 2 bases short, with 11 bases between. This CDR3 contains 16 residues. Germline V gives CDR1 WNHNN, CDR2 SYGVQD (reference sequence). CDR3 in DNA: TGCGCCAGCAGTGAGTTTCCCAGCCACAACACCGGGGAGCTGTTTTTT. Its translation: CASSEFPSHNTGELFF.

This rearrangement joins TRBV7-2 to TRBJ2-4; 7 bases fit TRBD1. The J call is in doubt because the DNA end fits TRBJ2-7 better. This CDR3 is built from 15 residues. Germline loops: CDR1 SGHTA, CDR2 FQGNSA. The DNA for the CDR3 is TGTGCCAGCAGCGGTTACAGGGGCTCCGGCTACGAGCAGTACTTC. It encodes CASSGYRGSGYEQYF.

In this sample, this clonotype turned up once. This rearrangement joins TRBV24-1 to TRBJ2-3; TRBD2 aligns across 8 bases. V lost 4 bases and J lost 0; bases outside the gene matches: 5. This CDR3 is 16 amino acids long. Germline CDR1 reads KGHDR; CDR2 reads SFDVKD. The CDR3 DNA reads TGTGCCACCAGTGACCCTAGCGGGCCAAGCACAGATACGCAGTATTTT. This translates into CATSDPSGPSTDTQYF.

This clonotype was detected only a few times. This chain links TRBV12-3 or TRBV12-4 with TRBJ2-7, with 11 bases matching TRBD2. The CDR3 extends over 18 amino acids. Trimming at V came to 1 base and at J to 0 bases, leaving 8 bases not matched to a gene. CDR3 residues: CASSLGTSGSHSSYEQYF. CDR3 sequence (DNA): TGTGCCAGCAGTTTAGGGACTAGCGGGTCTCATAGCTCCTACGAGCAGTACTTC.

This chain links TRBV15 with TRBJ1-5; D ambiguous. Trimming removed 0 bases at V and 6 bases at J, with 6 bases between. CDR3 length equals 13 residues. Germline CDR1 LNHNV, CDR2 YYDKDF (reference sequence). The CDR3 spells CATSRDQSQPQHF. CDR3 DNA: TGTGCCACCAGCAGAGATCAGAGTCAGCCCCAGCATTTT.

The DNA of the CDR3 is TGCAGCGTTCGCGGGACCGTTAATCAGCCCCAGCATTTT. Its protein product is CSVRGTVNQPQHF. This sequence joins TRBV29-1 and TRBJ1-5; perhaps TRBD1 as D (5 bases). The CDR3 contains 13 residues. Germline V gene data show CDR1 as SQVTM and CDR2 as ANQGSEA. Trimming took off 5 bases at V and 4 bases at J, with 12 bases between the two ends.

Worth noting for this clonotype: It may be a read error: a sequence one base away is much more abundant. CDR3 sequence: CASIRTEVAYNEQFF. As DNA, the CDR3 is TGTGCCAGCATACGAACAGAGGTTGCGTACAATGAGCAGTTCTTC. This chain uses TRBV6-1 with TRBJ2-1; D not certain. V lost 7 bases, J lost 4 bases, and 17 bases lay in between. This CDR3 has 15 residues. The germline V gene encodes CDR1 MNHNS and CDR2 SASEGT.

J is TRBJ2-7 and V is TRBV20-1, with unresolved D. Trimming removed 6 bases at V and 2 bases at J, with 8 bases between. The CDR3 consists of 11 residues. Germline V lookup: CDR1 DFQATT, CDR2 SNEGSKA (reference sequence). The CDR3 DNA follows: TGCAGTGCACCCGAGGCCTACGAGCAGTACTTC. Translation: CSAPEAYEQYF.

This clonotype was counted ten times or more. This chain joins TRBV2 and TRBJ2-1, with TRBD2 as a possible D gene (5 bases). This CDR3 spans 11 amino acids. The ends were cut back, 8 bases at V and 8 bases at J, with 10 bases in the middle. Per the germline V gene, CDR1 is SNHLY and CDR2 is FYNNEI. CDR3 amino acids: CASSEGDEQFF. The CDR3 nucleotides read TGTGCCAGCTCCGAGGGAGATGAGCAGTTCTTC. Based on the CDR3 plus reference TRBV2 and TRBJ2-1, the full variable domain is EPEVTQTPSHQVTQMGQEVILRCVPISNHLYFYWYRQILGQKVEFLVSFYNNEISEKSEIFDDQFSVERPDGSNFTLKIRSTKLEDSAMYFCASSEGDEQFFGPGTRLTVL.

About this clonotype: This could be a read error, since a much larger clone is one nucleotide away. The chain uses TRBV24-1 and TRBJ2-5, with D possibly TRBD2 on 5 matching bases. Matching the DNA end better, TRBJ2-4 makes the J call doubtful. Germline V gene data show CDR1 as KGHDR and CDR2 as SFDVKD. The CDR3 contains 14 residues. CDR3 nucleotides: TGTGCCACCAGTGATTCGGGAACCAAAAGCATTCAGTACTTC. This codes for CATSDSGTKSIQYF.

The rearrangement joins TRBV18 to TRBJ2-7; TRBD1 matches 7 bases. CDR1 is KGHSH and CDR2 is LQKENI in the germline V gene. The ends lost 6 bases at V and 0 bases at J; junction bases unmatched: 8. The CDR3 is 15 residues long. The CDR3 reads CASSVGTVSSYEQYF. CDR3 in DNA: TGTGCCAGCTCGGTCGGGACAGTAAGCTCCTACGAGCAGTACTTC.

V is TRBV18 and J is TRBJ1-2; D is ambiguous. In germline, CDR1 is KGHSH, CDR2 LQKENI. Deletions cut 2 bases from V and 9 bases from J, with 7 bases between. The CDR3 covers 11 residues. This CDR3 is CASSPTDSYTF. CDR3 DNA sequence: TGTGCCAGCTCACCAACAGACAGCTACACCTTC.

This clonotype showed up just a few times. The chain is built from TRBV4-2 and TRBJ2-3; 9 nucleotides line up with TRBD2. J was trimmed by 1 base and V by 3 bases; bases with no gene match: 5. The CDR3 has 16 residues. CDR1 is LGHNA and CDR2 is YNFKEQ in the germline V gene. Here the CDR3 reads CASSQASGKGTDTQYF. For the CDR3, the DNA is TGTGCCAGCAGCCAGGCTAGCGGGAAGGGCACAGATACGCAGTATTTT.

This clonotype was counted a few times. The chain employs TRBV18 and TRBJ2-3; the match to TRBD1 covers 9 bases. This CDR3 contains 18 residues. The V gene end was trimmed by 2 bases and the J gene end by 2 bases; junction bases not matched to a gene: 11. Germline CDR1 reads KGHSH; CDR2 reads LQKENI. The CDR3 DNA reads TGTGCCAGCTCACCATGGGAGGACAGGGGCGAGGACACAGATACGCAGTATTTT. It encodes CASSPWEDRGEDTDTQYF.

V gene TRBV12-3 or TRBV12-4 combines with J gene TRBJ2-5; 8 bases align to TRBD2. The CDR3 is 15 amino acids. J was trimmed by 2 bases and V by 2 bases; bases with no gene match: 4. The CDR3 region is CASSLMAGGQETQYF. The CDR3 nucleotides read TGTGCCAGCAGTTTAATGGCGGGAGGACAAGAGACCCAGTACTTC.

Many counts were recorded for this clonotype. The DNA of the CDR3 is TGTGCCAGCAGACCCTCAGGAACAGATACGCAGTATTTT. Translation gives CASRPSGTDTQYF. The J gene is TRBJ2-3, the V gene TRBV6-6, with D unresolved. Germline V gene data show CDR1 as MNHNY and CDR2 as SVGAGI (reference sequence). Trimming stripped 6 bases from V and 3 bases from J, with 10 bases between. The CDR3 length is 13 residues.

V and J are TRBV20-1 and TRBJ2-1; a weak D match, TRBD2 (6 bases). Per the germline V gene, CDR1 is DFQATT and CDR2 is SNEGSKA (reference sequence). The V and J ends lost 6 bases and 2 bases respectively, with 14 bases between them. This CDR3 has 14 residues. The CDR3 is CSAPGGTPYNEQFF. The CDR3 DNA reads TGCAGTGCCCCCGGAGGGACTCCCTACAATGAGCAGTTCTTC.

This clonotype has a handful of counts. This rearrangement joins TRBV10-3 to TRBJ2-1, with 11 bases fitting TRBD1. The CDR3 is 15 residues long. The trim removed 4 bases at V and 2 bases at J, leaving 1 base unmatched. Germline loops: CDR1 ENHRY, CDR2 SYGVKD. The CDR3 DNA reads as TGTGCCATCAGTGGGGACAGGGGGGCCTACAATGAGCAGTTCTTC. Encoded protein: CAISGDRGAYNEQFF.

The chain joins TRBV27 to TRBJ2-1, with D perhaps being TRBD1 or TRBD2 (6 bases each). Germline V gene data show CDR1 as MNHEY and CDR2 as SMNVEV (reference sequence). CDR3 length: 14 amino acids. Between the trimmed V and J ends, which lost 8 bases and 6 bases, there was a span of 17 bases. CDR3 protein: CASLAGGPSNEQFF. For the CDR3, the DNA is TGTGCCAGCCTAGCCGGGGGCCCTAGCAATGAGCAGTTCTTC.

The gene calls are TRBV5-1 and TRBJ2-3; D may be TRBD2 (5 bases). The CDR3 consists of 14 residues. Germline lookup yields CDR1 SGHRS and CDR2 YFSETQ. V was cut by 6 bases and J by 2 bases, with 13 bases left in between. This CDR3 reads CASTLAVPTDTQYF. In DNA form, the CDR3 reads TGCGCCAGCACCCTAGCAGTCCCCACAGATACGCAGTATTTT.

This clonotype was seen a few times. The CDR3, as DNA: TGTGCCAGCATCTCTTTAGGGGACGGCATCAATGAGCAGTTCTTC. It is translated as CASISLGDGINEQFF. The rearrangement joins TRBV12-3 or TRBV12-4 to TRBJ2-1; D tentatively fits TRBD1 or TRBD2 (5 bases each). V dropped 7 bases and J dropped 6 bases, with 19 bases sitting between them. CDR3 length equals 15 residues.

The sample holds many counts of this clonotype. The DNA for the CDR3 is TGTGCCAGCAGCCCTCAGGGTCCCTACGAGCAGTACTTC. Amino acid sequence: CASSPQGPYEQYF. The genes are TRBV11-2 and TRBJ2-7; D might be TRBD1 (5 bases). This CDR3 has 13 amino acids. V shed 5 bases and J shed 2 bases, with 10 bases lying between them. Germline V CDR1 and CDR2: SGHAT, FQNNGV.

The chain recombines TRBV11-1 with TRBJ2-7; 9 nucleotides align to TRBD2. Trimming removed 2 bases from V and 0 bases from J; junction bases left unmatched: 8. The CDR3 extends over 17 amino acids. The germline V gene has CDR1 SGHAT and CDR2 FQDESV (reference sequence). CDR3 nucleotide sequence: TGTGCCAGCAGCTTAACGGTTTATAGCGGGAGCTCCTACGAGCAGTACTTC. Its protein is CASSLTVYSGSSYEQYF.

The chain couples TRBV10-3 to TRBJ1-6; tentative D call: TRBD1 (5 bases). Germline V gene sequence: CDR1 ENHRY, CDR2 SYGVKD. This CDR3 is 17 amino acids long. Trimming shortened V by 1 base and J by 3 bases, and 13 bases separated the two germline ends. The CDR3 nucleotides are TGTGCCATCAGTGAGTTGAGGGGAGGCTACTATAATTCACCCCTCCACTTT. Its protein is CAISELRGGYYNSPLHF.